This T cell receptor (beta chain) was found in a study of shared clonotypes between healthy human individuals. Overall study findings and caveats: Blood was the only sampled material, and tissue repertoires likely differ.

With respect to this clone: What it binds is not known.

Sequencing was performed with immunoSEQ multiplex PCR; in TCRdb, only in-frame clones are kept and a portion is missing. The sample shows about 2.4 million clones, 90% to 95% of them seen only once. Germline CDR1 SGHTA, CDR2 FQGNSA. J gave up 2 bases and V 4 bases, and 19 bases lay outside the gene matches. The CDR3 loop spans 19 amino acids. The source is a man in his late teens or twenties in good health. Sequenced: naive CD4+ T cells sorted from blood. Sample subset: CD45RA+ positively selected. The chain combines TRBV7-2 with TRBJ2-7; 8 positions match TRBD2. CDR3 nucleotides: TGTGCCAGCAGCTCCCCAGGCGGGGGGCAGGGAAGGGAAGCCTACGAGCAGTACTTC. Residues: CASSSPGGGQGREAYEQYF.